This T cell receptor beta chain was captured by sequencing in a study of CD8 T cells in Susac syndrome. The germline CDR1 and CDR2 sequences are SEHNR and FQNEAQ (reference sequence). V dropped 5 bases and J dropped 8; count of bases not matched to a gene: 8. The length of the CDR3 is 13 residues. TEMRA cells underwent FACS enrichment and CD8+ and CD4+ T cells underwent negative isolation. RNA in amounts of about 0.5 to 1 ug was reverse transcribed with random hexamers. The TCR beta CDR3 was amplified by immunoSEQ multiplex PCR across 54 Vbeta, 13 Jbeta. TCRdb processed the immunoSEQ multiplex PCR reads anew with MiXCR; each CDR3 protein has one entry. The data contain around 300,000 distinct CDR3 sequences, 92% of them singletons.

The sample was CD4+ T cells from PBMCs. The chain combines TRBV7-9 with TRBJ1-2; 7 bases map to TRBD1. The receptor comes from a human donor with multiple sclerosis. Here the CDR3 DNA reads TGTGCCAGCAGCGTCACAGGGGTGGAGGGCTACACCTTC. This sequence encodes CASSVTGVEGYTF.